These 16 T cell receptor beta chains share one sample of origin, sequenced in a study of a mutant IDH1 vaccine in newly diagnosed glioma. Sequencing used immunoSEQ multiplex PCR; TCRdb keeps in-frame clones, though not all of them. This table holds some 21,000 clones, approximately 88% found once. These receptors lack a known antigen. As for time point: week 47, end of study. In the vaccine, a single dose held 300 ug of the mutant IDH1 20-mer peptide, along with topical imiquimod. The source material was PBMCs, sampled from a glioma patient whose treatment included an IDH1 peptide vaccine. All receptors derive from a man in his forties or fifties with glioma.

CDR3 bases: TGTGCCAGCAGCTTTGACAGGTTGGCTCCTGGGGCCAACGTCCTGACTTTC. The encoded protein is CASSFDRLAPGANVLTF. This rearrangement joins TRBV7-9 to TRBJ2-6, with D tentatively TRBD1 (6 bases). Trimming removed 3 bases at V and 2 bases at J, with 14 bases between. CDR1 and CDR2 from the germline V gene are SEHNR and FQNEAQ (reference sequence). The CDR3 is 17 amino acids.

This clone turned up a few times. The CDR3 nucleotides read TGTGCCATCAGGGCCGGGCCCCTATTGCGCAACACTGAAGCTTTCTTT. Its protein is CAIRAGPLLRNTEAFF. The chain carries TRBV10-3 and TRBJ1-1; D not certain. CDR1 and CDR2 from the germline V gene are ENHRY and SYGVKD. V was cut by 6 bases and J by 2 bases, with 19 bases left in between. This CDR3 region has 16 residues.

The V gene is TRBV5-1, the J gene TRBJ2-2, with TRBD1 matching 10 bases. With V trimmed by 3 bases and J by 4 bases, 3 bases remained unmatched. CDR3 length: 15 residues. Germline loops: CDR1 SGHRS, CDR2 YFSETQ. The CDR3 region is CASSSTGGATGELFF. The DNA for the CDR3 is TGCGCCAGCAGCTCGACAGGGGGCGCCACCGGGGAGCTGTTTTTT.

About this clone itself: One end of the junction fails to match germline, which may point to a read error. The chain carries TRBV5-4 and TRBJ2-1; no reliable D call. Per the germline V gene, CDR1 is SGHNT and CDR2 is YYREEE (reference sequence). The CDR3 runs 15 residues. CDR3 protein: CASSFVATSYSEQFF. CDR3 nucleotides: TGTGCCAGCAGCTTTGTCGCTACTTCTTACAGTGAGCAGTTCTTC.

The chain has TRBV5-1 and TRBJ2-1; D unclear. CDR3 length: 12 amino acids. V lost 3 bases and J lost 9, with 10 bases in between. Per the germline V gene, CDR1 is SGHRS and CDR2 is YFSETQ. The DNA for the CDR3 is TGCGCCAGCAGCTCAGAAAAAGGTGAGCAGTTCTTC. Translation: CASSSEKGEQFF.

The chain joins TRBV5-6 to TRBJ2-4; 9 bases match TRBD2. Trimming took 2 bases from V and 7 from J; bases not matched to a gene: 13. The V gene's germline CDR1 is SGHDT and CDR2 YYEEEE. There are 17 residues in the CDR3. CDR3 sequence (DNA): TGTGCCAGCAGCTTTGGAGGTAGCGGGAGCTTTGGTAACATTCAGTACTTC. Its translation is CASSFGGSGSFGNIQYF.

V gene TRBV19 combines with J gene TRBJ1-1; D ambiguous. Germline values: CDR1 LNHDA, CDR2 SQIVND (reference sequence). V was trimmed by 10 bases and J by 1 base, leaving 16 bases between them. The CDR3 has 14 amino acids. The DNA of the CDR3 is TGTGCCACAGCTGAGAAGCGTAAGAACACTGAAGCTTTCTTT. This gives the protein CATAEKRKNTEAFF.

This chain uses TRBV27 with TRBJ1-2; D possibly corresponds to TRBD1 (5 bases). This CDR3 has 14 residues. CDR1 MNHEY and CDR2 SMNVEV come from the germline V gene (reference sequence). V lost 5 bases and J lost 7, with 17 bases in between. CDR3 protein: CASSISQGLGGYTF. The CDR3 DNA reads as TGTGCCAGCAGTATCAGCCAGGGTTTGGGTGGCTACACCTTC.

The CDR3 sequence is CASSLVNTEAFF. The CDR3 DNA is TGTGCCAGCAGCTTAGTCAACACTGAAGCTTTCTTT. V gene TRBV5-4 combines with J gene TRBJ1-1; D remains unclear. The CDR3 is 12 residues long. Germline-derived CDR1 and CDR2 are SGHNT and YYREEE (reference sequence). V lost 2 bases and J 2 bases, leaving 4 bases between the germline ends.

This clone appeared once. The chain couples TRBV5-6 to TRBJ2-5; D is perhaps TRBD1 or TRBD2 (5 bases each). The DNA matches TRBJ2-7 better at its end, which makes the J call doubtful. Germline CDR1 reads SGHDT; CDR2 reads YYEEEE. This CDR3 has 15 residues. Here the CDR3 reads CASSWTGTALYEQYF. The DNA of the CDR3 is TGTGCCAGCAGCTGGACCGGGACCGCTTTATACGAGCAGTACTTC.

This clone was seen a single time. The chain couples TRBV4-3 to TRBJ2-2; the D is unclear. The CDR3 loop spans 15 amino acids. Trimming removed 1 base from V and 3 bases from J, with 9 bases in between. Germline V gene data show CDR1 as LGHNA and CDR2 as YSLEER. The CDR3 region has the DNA TGCGCCAGCAGCCAAGGTGGGCCAGACACCGGGGAGCTGTTTTTT. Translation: CASSQGGPDTGELFF.

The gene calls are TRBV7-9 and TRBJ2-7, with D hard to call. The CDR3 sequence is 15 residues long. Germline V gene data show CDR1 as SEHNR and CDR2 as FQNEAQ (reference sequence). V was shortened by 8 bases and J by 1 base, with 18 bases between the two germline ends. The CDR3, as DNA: TGTGCCAGCGGAGACCCGGGTAGAGCATCCTACGAGCAGTACTTC. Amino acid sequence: CASGDPGRASYEQYF.

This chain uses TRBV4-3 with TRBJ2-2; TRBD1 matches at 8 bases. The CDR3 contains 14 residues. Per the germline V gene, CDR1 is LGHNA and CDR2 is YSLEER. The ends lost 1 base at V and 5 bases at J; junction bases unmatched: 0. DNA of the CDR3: TGCGCCAGCAGCCAAGGGACAGGGACCGGGGAGCTGTTTTTT. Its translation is CASSQGTGTGELFF.

The CDR3 is CASSYDRGSYEQYF. CDR3 nucleotides: TGTGCCAGCAGTTACGACAGGGGCTCCTACGAGCAGTACTTC. The chain is built from TRBV6-5 and TRBJ2-7; 8 nucleotides line up with TRBD1. V lost 2 bases and J lost 0; bases outside the gene matches: 0. Germline V gives CDR1 MNHEY, CDR2 SVGAGI. The CDR3 spans 14 residues.

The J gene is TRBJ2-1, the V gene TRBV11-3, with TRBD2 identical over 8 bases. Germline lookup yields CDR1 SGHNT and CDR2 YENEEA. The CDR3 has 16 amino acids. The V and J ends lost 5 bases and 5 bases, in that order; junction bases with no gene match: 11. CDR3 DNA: TGTGCCAGCAGCGCCGGAGGAGCGGGGGTTAACAATGAGCAGTTCTTC. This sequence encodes CASSAGGAGVNNEQFF.

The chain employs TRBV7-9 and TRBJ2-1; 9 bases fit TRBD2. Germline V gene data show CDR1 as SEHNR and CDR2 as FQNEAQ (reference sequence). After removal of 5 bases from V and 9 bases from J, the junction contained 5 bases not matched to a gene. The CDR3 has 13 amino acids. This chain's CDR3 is CASSAGTSIEQFF. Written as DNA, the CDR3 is TGTGCCAGCAGCGCCGGGACTAGCATTGAGCAGTTCTTC.